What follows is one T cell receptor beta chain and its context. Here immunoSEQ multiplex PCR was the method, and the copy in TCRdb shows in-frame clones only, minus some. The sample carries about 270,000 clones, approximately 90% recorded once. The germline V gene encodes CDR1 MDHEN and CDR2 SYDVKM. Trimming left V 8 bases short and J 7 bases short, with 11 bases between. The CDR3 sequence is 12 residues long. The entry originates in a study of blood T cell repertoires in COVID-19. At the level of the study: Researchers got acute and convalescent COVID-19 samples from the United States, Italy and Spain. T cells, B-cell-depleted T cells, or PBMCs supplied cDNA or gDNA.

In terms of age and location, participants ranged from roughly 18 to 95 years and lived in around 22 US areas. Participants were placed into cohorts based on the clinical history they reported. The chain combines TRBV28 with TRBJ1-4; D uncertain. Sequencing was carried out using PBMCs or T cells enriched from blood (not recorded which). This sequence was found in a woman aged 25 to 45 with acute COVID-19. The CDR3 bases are TGTGCCAGCGGTAGAATCTCTGAAAAACTGTTTTTT. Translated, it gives CASGRISEKLFF.